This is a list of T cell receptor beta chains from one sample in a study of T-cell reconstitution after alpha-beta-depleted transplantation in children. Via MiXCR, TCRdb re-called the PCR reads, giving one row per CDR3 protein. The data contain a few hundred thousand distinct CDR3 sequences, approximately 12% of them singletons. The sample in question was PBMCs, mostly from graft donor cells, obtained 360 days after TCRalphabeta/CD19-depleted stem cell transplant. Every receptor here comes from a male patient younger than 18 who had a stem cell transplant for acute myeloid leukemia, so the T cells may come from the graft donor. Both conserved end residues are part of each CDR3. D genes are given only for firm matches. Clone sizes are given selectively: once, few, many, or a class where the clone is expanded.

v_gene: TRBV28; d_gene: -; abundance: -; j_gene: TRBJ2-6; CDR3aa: CASSLVVGPGAGANVLTF; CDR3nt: TGTGCCAGCAGTTTAGTCGTTGGGCCAGGGGCTGGGGCCAACGTCCTGACTTTC
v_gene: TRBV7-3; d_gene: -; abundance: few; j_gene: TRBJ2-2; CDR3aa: CASSLGRLGMNTGELFF; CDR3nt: TGTGCCAGCAGCTTAGGCCGACTAGGGATGAACACCGGGGAGCTGTTTTTT
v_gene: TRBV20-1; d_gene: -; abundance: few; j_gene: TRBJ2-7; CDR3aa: CSARGQVVRYEQYF; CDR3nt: TGCAGTGCTAGAGGGCAGGTTGTTCGCTACGAGCAGTACTTC
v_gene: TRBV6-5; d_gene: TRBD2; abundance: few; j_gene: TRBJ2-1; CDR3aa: CASSLTSALNEQFF; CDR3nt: TGTGCCAGCAGTTTGACTAGCGCCCTGAATGAGCAGTTCTTC
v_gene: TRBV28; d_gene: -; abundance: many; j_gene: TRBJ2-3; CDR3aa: CASSPPRRPTDTQYF; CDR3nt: TGTGCCAGCAGTCCCCCCCGGCGGCCCACAGATACGCAGTATTTT
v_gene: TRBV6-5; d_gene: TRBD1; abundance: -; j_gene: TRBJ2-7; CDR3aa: CASSRPGTAASYEQYF; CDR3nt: TGTGCCAGCAGTCGCCCCGGGACAGCCGCATCCTACGAGCAGTACTTC
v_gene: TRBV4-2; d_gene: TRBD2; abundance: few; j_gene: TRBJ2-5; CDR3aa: CASSHRGLDITRETQYF; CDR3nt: TGTGCCAGCAGCCATCGCGGACTAGATATTACCCGGGAGACCCAGTACTTC
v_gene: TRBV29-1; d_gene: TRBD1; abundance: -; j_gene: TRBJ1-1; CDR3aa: CSAGKYIGGSEAFF; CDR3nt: TGCAGCGCTGGGAAGTACATAGGGGGCTCTGAAGCTTTCTTT
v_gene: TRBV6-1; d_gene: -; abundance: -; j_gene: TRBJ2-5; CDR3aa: CASSEAIRETQYF; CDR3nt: TGTGCCAGCAGTGAAGCAATTAGGGAGACCCAGTACTTC
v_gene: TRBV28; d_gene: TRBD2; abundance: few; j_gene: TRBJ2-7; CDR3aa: CASTVPGGGGAYEQYF; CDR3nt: TGTGCCAGCACCGTCCCTGGCGGGGGAGGCGCCTACGAGCAGTACTTC
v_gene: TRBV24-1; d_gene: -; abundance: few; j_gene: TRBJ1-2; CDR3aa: CATSDSTGRPYGYTF; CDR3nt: TGTGCCACCAGTGATTCGACCGGGAGACCCTATGGCTACACCTTC
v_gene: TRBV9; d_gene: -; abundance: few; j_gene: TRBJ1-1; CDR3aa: CASSEAGLNTEAFF; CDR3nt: TGTGCCAGCAGCGAGGCAGGCCTGAACACTGAAGCTTTCTTT
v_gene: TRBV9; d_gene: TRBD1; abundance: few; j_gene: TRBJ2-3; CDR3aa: CASSVELGGPDTQYF; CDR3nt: TGTGCCAGCAGCGTAGAGTTAGGGGGCCCAGATACGCAGTATTTT
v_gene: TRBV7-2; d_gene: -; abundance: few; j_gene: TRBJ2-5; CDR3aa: CASSGKPKETQYF; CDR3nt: TGTGCCAGCAGTGGAAAACCCAAGGAGACCCAGTACTTC
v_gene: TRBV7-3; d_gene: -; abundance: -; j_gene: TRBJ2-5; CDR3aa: CASSVWGRETQYF; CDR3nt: TGTGCCAGCTCCGTTTGGGGGCGCGAGACCCAGTACTTC
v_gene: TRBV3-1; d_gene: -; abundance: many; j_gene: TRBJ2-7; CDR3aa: CASSQRSEQYF; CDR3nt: TGTGCCAGCAGCCAAAGGTCCGAGCAGTACTTC
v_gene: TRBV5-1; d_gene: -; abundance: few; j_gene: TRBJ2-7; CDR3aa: CASSIETVKYEQYF; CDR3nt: TGCGCCAGCAGCATAGAGACAGTGAAATACGAGCAGTACTTC
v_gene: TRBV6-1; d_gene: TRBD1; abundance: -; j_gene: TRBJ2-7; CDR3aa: CASNVVGQSGYEQYF; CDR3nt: TGTGCCAGCAATGTCGTGGGACAGTCAGGCTACGAGCAGTACTTC
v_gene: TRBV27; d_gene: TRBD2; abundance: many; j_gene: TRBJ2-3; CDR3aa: CASSLYGGRRGTDTQYF; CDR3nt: TGTGCCAGCAGTTTATACGGCGGGAGAAGGGGCACAGATACGCAGTATTTT
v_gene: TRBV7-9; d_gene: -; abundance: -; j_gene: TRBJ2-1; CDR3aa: CASSEPMGNEQFF; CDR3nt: TGTGCCAGCAGCGAACCGATGGGGAATGAGCAGTTCTTC
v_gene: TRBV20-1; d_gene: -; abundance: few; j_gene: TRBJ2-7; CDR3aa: CSAPLAGDPSYEQYF; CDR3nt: TGCAGTGCTCCACTCGCAGGGGATCCCTCCTACGAGCAGTACTTC
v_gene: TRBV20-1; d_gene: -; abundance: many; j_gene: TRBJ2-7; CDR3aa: CSARGPRDWYYEQYF; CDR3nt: TGCAGTGCTAGAGGGCCTAGGGACTGGTACTACGAGCAGTACTTC